Below are 13 T cell receptor beta chains sequenced from a single sample in a study of shared clonotypes between healthy human individuals. Assay used: immunoSEQ multiplex PCR; TCRdb lists only in-frame clones, some missing. The sample includes hundreds of thousands of clones, about 74% of them seen just once. Sequenced input: memory CD4+ T cells sorted from blood. Specified subset: CD45RA-negative fraction. These receptor sequences come from a woman aged 25 to 39 in good health.

The V and J genes are TRBV19 and TRBJ1-2, with D perhaps matching TRBD1 (5 bases). CDR1 is LNHDA and CDR2 is SQIVND in the germline V gene (reference sequence). The CDR3 covers 14 residues. Trimming left V 3 bases short and J 5 bases short, with 13 bases between. The DNA of the CDR3 is TGTGCCAGTAGTATCCCGGGGGGGACGTATGGCTACACCTTC. This encodes CASSIPGGTYGYTF.

V gene TRBV25-1 combines with J gene TRBJ2-3; D may be TRBD2 (5 bases). V lost 3 bases and J lost 5, with 12 bases in between. The CDR3 consists of 14 residues. The germline V gene encodes CDR1 MGHDK and CDR2 SYGVNS. The CDR3 spells CASSDTLEGDTQYF. Here the CDR3 DNA reads TGTGCCAGCAGTGACACCCTAGAGGGAGATACGCAGTATTTT.

This chain connects TRBV2 to TRBJ2-7, with 11 bases lining up with TRBD1. Trimming at V came to 6 bases and at J to 4 bases, leaving 5 bases not matched to a gene. The germline V gene encodes CDR1 SNHLY and CDR2 FYNNEI. The CDR3 extends over 14 amino acids. DNA of the CDR3: TGTGCCAGCAGGCCCGGACAGGGGGCTTACGAGCAGTACTTC. Translating it yields CASRPGQGAYEQYF.

This chain connects TRBV28 to TRBJ2-3; D is possibly TRBD2 (5 bases). Germline V gene data show CDR1 as MDHEN and CDR2 as SYDVKM. The CDR3 loop spans 16 amino acids. Trimming removed 6 bases from V and 2 bases from J, with 18 bases in between. Written as DNA, the CDR3 is TGTGCCAGCAGCGGGGTCCAAGAGATGCACACAGATACGCAGTATTTT. Translated, it gives CASSGVQEMHTDTQYF. Based on the CDR3 plus reference TRBV28 and TRBJ2-3, the full variable domain is DVKVTQSSRYLVKRTGEKVFLECVQDMDHENMFWYRQDPGLGLRLIYFSYDVKMKEKGDIPEGYSVSREKKERFSLILESASTNQTSMYLCASSGVQEMHTDTQYFGPGTRLTVL.

The CDR3 region has the DNA TGCAGCGCTACCAGGGATGGGACCTACAATGAGCAGTTCTTC. It codes for CSATRDGTYNEQFF. The chain is built from TRBV29-1 and TRBJ2-1; possibly TRBD1 for D (5 bases). CDR3 size: 14 residues. From germline, CDR1 is SQVTM and CDR2 ANQGSEA. Trimming cost V 7 bases and J 2 bases, with 15 bases left between them.

The chain combines TRBV7-8 with TRBJ1-1; D call uncertain. This CDR3 comprises 14 residues. The germline V and J ends were trimmed by 0 bases and 1 base, with 6 bases remaining between them. Germline CDR1 and CDR2: SGHVS and FQNEAQ. CDR3 loop: CASSLARENTEAFF. The CDR3 DNA reads as TGTGCCAGCAGCTTAGCGCGGGAGAACACTGAAGCTTTCTTT. Based on the CDR3 plus reference TRBV7-8 and TRBJ1-1, the full variable domain is GAGVSQSPRYKVAKRGQDVALRCDPISGHVSLFWYQQALGQGPEFLTYFQNEAQLDKSGLPSDRFFAERPEGSVSTLKIQRTQQEDSAVYLCASSLARENTEAFFGQGTRLTVV.

This clone came up once. This specimen includes other DNA sequences encoding the same CDR3. The chain uses TRBV29-1 and TRBJ2-3; maybe TRBD1 (5 bases). The germline V gene encodes CDR1 SQVTM and CDR2 ANQGSEA. The ends were cut back, 4 bases at V and 4 bases at J, with 6 bases in the middle. There are 11 residues in the CDR3. The CDR3 coding sequence is TGCAGCGTTGTAGGGGCAGATACGCAGTATTTT. Its protein product is CSVVGADTQYF.

This clone has ten or more counts. The chain joins TRBV6-1 to TRBJ2-7; D may be TRBD1 (5 bases). Per the germline V gene, CDR1 is MNHNS and CDR2 is SASEGT. With 4 bases removed from V and 5 bases from J, the gap between germline ends came to 12 bases. The CDR3 extends over 13 amino acids. This CDR3 is CASSANQGHEQYF. The CDR3 DNA is TGTGCCAGCAGTGCGAATCAGGGTCACGAGCAGTACTTC.

The rearrangement links TRBV19 to TRBJ1-1; D uncertain. This CDR3 has 14 residues. Germline loops: CDR1 LNHDA, CDR2 SQIVND (reference sequence). Trimming shortened V by 2 bases and J by 1 base, and 8 bases separated the two germline ends. CDR3 loop: CASSINAQNTEAFF. DNA of the CDR3: TGTGCCAGTAGTATAAATGCCCAGAACACTGAAGCTTTCTTT.

This clone occurred once. V and J are TRBV4-1 and TRBJ1-4; D remains unclear. V gave up 2 bases and J gave up 2 bases, with 15 bases separating them. The CDR3 covers 17 residues. Germline loops: CDR1 MGHRA, CDR2 YSYEKL. The CDR3 protein is CASSQPQTGFTNEKLFF. CDR3 sequence (DNA): TGCGCCAGCAGCCAACCACAGACCGGGTTCACTAATGAAAAACTGTTTTTT.

The chain carries TRBV25-1 and TRBJ2-5, with 7 nucleotides matching TRBD1. There are 16 residues in the CDR3. Germline V gene lookup returns CDR1 MGHDK and CDR2 SYGVNS. V dropped 4 bases and J dropped 7; count of bases not matched to a gene: 15. CDR3 bases: TGTGCCAGCAGTGCTGGTTCACAGGGGCCGCATGGGACCCAGTACTTC. As protein: CASSAGSQGPHGTQYF.

The V gene is TRBV30, the J gene TRBJ2-5, with D hard to call. CDR1 GTSNPN and CDR2 SVGIG come from the germline V gene (reference sequence). V was shortened by 0 bases and J by 6 bases, with 8 bases between the two germline ends. The CDR3 contains 12 residues. CDR3 bases: TGTGCCTGGAGTGTTGGGGTGCAGACCCAGTACTTC. Protein: CAWSVGVQTQYF.

The chain combines TRBV18 with TRBJ2-5, with 7 bases identical to TRBD2. This CDR3 comprises 20 residues. V dropped 3 bases and J dropped 4; count of bases not matched to a gene: 23. Germline-derived CDR1 and CDR2 are KGHSH and LQKENI. The chain's CDR3 is CASSPWNFLTSAEGRETQYF. The CDR3 DNA sequence: TGTGCCAGCTCACCGTGGAATTTTCTCACTAGCGCGGAAGGACGAGAGACCCAGTACTTC. Together with reference TRBV18 and TRBJ2-5, the CDR3 gives the full variable domain: NAGVMQNPRHLVRRRGQEARLRCSPMKGHSHVYWYRQLPEEGLKFMVYLQKENIIDESGMPKERFSAEFPKEGPSILRIQQVVRGDSAAYFCASSPWNFLTSAEGRETQYFGPGTRLLVL.